This paragraph covers one TCR beta chain sequence. Sequencing was performed with immunoSEQ multiplex PCR; in TCRdb, only in-frame clones are kept and a portion is missing. The sample shows about 76,000 clones, less than 96% of them seen only once. The entry originates in a study of T cell clonotyping in hematopoietic cell transplantation. Study-wide background: Recipients' pretransplant samples followed cytoreduction.

Noted time point: recipient sample about 28 days before transplant, after cytoreduction. This CDR3 region has 15 residues. Germline CDR1 reads SGHDN; CDR2 reads FVKESK. Trimming cost V 4 bases and J 0 bases, with 12 bases left between them. The material sequenced was peripheral blood mononuclear cells, taken before stem cell transplant. This receptor was identified in a woman aged 45-65 years with acute myeloid leukemia. Some clones in this sample may be carry-over from other donors' samples. The chain employs TRBV14 and TRBJ1-1; D gene ambiguous. The CDR3 region has the DNA TGTGCCAGCAGCCCGGAAATACACATGAACACTGAAGCTTTCTTT. Translating gives CASSPEIHMNTEAFF.